This record covers a single T cell receptor beta chain. Its antigen is still unknown. This sample is drawn from a study of neoadjuvant nivolumab and ipilimumab in lung cancer. Across the whole study: The combination arm added day-1 ipilimumab 1 mg/kg to nivolumab 3 mg/kg on days 1, 15, 29. General study points: Only two of four nivolumab-treated tumors gained richness and clonality by surgery. A small number of samples were TCR sequenced. Higher pretherapy blood TCR richness went with higher resected-tumor richness.

Germline V lookup: CDR1 SGHRS, CDR2 YFSETQ. The CDR3 consists of 18 residues. V lost 0 bases and J lost 0; bases outside the gene matches: 10. The repertoire was sequenced with immunoSEQ multiplex PCR; TCRdb's copy has only in-frame clones and lacks some. The data contain a few thousand clones, over 60% of them seen just once; the ten biggest clones take up less than 4%. The chain combines TRBV5-1 with TRBJ2-3; 7 bases match TRBD1. Specimen: normal lung tissue adjacent to the tumor, collected after neoadjuvant nivolumab, alone or with ipilimumab, at or shortly before surgery. The sequence was collected from an adult with non-small cell lung cancer. Some clones in this sample may be carry-over from other donors' samples. The CDR3 bases are TGCGCCAGCAGCTTGGCCCTCGAACAGGGGCTAAGCACAGATACGCAGTATTTT. Translating it yields CASSLALEQGLSTDTQYF.